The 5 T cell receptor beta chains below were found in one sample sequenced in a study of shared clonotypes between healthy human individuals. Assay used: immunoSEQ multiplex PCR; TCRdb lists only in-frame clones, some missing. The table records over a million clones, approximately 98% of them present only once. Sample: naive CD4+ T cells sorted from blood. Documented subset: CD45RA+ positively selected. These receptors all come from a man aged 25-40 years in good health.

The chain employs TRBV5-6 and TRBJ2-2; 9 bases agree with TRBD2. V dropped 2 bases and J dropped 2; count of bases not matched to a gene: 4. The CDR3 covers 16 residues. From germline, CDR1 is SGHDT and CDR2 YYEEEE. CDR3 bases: TGTGCCAGCAGCTTTCGCGGGAGGGGCAACACCGGGGAGCTGTTTTTT. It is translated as CASSFRGRGNTGELFF.

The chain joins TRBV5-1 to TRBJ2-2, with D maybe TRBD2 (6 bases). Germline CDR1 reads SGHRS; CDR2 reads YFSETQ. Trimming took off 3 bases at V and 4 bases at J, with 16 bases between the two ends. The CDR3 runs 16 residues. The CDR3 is CASSWGTLMVTGELFF. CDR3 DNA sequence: TGCGCCAGCAGCTGGGGGACTTTAATGGTCACCGGGGAGCTGTTTTTT.

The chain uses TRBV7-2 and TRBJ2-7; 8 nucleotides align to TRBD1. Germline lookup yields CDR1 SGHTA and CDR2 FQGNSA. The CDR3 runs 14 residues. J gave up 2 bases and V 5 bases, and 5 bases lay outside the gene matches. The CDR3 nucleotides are TGTGCCAGCAGCCATACAGGGGGTACCTACGAGCAGTACTTC. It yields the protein CASSHTGGTYEQYF. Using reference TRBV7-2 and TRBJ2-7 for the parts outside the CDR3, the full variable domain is GAGVSQSPSNKVTEKGKDVELRCDPISGHTALYWYRQSLGQGLEFLIYFQGNSAPDKSGLPSDRFSAERTGGSVSTLTIQRTQQEDSAVYLCASSHTGGTYEQYFGPGTRLTVT.

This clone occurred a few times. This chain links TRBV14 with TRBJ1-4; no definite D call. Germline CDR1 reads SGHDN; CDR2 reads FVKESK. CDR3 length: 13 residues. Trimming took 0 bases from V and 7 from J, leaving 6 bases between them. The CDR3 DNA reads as TGTGCCAGCAGCCAAGATCTTGGTGAAAAACTGTTTTTT. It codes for CASSQDLGEKLFF. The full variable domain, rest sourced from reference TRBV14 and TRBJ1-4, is EAGVTQFPSHSVIEKGQTVTLRCDPISGHDNLYWYRRVMGKEIKFLLHFVKESKQDESGMPNNRFLAERTGGTYSTLKVQPAELEDSGVYFCASSQDLGEKLFFGSGTQLSVL.

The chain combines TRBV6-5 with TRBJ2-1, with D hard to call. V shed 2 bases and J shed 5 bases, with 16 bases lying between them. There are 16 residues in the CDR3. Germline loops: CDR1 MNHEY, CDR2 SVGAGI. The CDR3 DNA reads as TGTGCCAGCAGTTACCGAACGATGGTAATAGACAATGAGCAGTTCTTC. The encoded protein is CASSYRTMVIDNEQFF.